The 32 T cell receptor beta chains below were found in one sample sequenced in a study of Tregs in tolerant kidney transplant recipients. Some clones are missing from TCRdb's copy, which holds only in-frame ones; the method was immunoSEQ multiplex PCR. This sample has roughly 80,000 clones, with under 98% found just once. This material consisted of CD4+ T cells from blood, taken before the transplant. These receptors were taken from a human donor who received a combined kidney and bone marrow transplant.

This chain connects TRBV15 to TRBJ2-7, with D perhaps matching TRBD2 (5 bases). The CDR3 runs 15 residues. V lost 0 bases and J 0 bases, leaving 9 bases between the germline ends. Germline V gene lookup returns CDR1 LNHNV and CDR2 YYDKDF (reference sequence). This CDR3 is CATSREGGTSYEQYF. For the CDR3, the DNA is TGTGCCACCAGCAGAGAAGGAGGAACCTCCTACGAGCAGTACTTC.

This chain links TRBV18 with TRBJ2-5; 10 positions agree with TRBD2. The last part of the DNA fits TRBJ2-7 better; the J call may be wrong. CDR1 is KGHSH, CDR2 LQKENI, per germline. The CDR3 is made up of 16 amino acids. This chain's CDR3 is CASSPASGSIYYEQYF. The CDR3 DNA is TGTGCCAGCTCACCAGCTAGCGGGAGCATCTACTACGAGCAGTACTTC.

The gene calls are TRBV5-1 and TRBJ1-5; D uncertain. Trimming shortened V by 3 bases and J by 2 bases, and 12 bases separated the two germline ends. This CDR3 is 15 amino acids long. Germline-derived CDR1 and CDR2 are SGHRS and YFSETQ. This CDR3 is CASSSGGRGNQPQHF. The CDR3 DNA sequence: TGCGCCAGCAGCTCCGGAGGAAGAGGCAATCAGCCCCAGCATTTT.

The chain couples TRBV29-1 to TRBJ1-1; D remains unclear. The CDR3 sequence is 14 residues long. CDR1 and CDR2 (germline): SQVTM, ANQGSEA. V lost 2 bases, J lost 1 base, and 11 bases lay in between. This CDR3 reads CSVEPQVPNTEAFF. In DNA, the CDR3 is TGCAGCGTTGAACCCCAGGTACCGAACACTGAAGCTTTCTTT.

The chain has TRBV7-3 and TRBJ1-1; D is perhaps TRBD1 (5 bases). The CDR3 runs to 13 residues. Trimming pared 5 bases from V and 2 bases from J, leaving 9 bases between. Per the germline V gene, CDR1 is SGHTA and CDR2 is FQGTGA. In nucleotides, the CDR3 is TGTGCCAGCAGCGCGGGGGTCAACACTGAAGCTTTCTTT. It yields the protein CASSAGVNTEAFF.

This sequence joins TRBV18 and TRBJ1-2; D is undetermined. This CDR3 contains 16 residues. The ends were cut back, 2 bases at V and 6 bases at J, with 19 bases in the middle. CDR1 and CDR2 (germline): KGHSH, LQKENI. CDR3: CASSPRETSPFNGYTF. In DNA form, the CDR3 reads TGTGCCAGCTCACCAAGAGAAACGTCGCCTTTTAATGGCTACACCTTC.

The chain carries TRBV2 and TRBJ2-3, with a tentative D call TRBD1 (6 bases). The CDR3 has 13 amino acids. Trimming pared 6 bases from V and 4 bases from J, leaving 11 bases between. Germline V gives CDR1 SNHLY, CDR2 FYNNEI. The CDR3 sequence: CASSYRDADTQYF. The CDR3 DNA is TGTGCCAGCAGCTACAGGGACGCAGATACGCAGTATTTT.

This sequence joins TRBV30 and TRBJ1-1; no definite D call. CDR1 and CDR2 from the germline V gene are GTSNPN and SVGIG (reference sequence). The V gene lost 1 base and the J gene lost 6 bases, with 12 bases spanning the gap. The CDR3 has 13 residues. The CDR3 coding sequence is TGTGCCTGGAGTGCAGAAGTTTCAGCTGAAGCTTTCTTT. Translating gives CAWSAEVSAEAFF. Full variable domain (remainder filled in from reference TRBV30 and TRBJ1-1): SQTIHQWPATLVQPVGSPLSLECTVEGTSNPNLYWYRQAAGRGLQLLFYSVGIGQISSEVPQNLSASRPQDRQFILSSKKLLLSDSGFYLCAWSAEVSAEAFFGQGTRLTVV.

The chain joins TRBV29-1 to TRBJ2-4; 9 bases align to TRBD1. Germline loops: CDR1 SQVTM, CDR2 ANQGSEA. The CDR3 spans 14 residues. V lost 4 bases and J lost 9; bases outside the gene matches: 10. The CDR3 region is CSVGPAGQGGIQYF. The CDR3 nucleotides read TGCAGCGTTGGCCCCGCGGGACAGGGAGGCATTCAGTACTTC.

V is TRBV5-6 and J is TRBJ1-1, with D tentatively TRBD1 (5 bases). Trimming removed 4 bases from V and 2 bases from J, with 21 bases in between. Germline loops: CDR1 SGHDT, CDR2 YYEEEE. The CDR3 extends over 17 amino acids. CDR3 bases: TGTGCCAGCAGCCCGCTGGGGGGGGGATGGGTAAACACTGAAGCTTTCTTT. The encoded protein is CASSPLGGGWVNTEAFF.

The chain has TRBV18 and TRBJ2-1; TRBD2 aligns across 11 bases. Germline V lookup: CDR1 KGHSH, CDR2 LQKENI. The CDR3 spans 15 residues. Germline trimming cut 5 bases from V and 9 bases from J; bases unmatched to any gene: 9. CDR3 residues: CASSSSLAGEVEQFF. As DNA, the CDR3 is TGTGCCAGCTCATCTTCACTAGCGGGAGAGGTTGAGCAGTTCTTC.

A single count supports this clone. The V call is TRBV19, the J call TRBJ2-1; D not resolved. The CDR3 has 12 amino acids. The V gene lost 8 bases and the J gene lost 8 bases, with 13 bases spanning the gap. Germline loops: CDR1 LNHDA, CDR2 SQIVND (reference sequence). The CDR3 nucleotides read TGTGCCAGTTCCCTAGGCGCCGATGAGCAGTTCTTC. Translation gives CASSLGADEQFF.

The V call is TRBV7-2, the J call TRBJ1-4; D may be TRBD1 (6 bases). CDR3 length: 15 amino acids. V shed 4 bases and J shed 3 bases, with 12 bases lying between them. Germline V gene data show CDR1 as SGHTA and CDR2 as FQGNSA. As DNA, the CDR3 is TGTGCCAGCAGCTCACAGGGAGCGGCTAATGAAAAACTGTTTTTT. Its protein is CASSSQGAANEKLFF.

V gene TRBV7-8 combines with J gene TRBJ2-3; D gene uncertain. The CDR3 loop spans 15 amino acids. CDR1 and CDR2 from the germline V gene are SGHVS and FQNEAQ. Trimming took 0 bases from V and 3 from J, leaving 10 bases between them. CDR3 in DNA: TGTGCCAGCAGCTTAGCATCGTACCGGACAGATACGCAGTATTTT. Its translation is CASSLASYRTDTQYF.

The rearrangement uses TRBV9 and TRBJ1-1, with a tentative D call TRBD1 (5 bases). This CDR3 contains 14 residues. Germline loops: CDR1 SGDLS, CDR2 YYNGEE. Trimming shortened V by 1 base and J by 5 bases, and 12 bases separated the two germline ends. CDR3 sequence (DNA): TGTGCCAGCAGCGTACACTCAGGGCATACTGAAGCTTTCTTT. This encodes CASSVHSGHTEAFF. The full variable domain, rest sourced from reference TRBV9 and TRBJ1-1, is DSGVTQTPKHLITATGQRVTLRCSPRSGDLSVYWYQQSLDQGLQFLIQYYNGEERAKGNILERFSAQQFPDLHSELNLSSLELGDSALYFCASSVHSGHTEAFFGQGTRLTVV.

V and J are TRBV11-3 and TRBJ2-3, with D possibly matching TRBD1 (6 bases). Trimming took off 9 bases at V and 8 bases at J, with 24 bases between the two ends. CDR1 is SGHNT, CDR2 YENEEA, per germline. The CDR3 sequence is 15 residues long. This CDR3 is CASRPGTLRRGTQYF. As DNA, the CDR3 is TGTGCCAGTCGACCCGGGACACTCAGGAGAGGTACGCAGTATTTT.

CDR3 region: CASSPDGGGELFF. The CDR3 coding sequence is TGTGCCAGCAGTCCAGACGGGGGCGGGGAGCTGTTTTTT. The chain joins TRBV7-2 to TRBJ2-2, with D possibly matching TRBD2 (6 bases). V dropped 6 bases and J dropped 7 bases, with 12 bases sitting between them. The CDR3 is 13 amino acids. The V gene's germline CDR1 is SGHTA and CDR2 FQGNSA.

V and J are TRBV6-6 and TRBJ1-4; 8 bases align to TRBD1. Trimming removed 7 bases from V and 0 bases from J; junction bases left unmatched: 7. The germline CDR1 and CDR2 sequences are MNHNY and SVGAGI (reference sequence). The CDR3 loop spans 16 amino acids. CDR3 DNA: TGTGCCAGCACCAGGACAGGGTTAGCAACTAATGAAAAACTGTTTTTT. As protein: CASTRTGLATNEKLFF.

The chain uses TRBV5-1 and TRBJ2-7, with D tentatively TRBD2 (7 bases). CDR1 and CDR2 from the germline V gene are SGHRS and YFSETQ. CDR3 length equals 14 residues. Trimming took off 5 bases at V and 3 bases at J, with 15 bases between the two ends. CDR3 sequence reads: CASSVGGGYYEQYF. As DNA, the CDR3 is TGCGCCAGCAGTGTTGGCGGGGGCTACTACGAGCAGTACTTC.

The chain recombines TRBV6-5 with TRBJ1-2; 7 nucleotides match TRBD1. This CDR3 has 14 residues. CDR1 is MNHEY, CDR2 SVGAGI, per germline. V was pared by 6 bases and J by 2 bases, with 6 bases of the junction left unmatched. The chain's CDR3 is CASRSTGENYGYTF. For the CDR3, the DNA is TGTGCCAGCAGAAGTACAGGGGAAAACTATGGCTACACCTTC.

CDR3 sequence (DNA): TGTGCCACCAGGGGGCTGGCAGATACGCAGTATTTT. Its protein is CATRGLADTQYF. J is TRBJ2-3 and V is TRBV28; 8 nucleotides agree with TRBD1. Trimming at V came to 10 bases and at J to 4 bases, leaving 4 bases not matched to a gene. CDR3 length equals 12 residues. Germline values: CDR1 MDHEN, CDR2 SYDVKM.

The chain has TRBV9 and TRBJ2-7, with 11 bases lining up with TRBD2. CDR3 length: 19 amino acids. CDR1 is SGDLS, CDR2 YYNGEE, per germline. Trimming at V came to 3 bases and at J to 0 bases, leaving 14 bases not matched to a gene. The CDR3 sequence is CASSADRDFSGRVSYEQYF. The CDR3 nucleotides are TGTGCCAGCAGCGCAGACAGGGACTTTAGCGGGAGGGTCTCCTACGAGCAGTACTTC.

The CDR3: CASSIWGAGGNQPQHF. In nucleotides, the CDR3 is TGTGCCAGTAGTATATGGGGCGCAGGGGGCAATCAGCCCCAGCATTTT. The chain employs TRBV19 and TRBJ1-5; D perhaps matches TRBD1 (6 bases). V lost 2 bases to trimming and J lost 2 bases, with 13 bases between them. The CDR3 contains 16 residues. Germline CDR1 reads LNHDA; CDR2 reads SQIVND (reference sequence). The whole variable domain, remainder taken from reference TRBV19 and TRBJ1-5, is DGGITQSPKYLFRKEGQNVTLSCEQNLNHDAMYWYRQDPGQGLRLIYYSQIVNDFQKGDIAEGYSVSREKKESFPLTVTSAQKNPTAFYLCASSIWGAGGNQPQHFGDGTRLSIL.

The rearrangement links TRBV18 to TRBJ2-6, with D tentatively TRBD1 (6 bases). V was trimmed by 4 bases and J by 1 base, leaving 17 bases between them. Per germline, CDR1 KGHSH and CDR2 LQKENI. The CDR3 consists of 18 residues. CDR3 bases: TGTGCCAGCTCACGAACCCGACAGGCACAGTCTGGGGCCAACGTCCTGACTTTC. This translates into CASSRTRQAQSGANVLTF.

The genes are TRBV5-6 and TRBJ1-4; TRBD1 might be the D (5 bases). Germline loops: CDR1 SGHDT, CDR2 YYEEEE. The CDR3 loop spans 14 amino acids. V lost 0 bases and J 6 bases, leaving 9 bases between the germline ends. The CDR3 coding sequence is TGTGCCAGCAGCTTGGTAGGGGTGGATGAAAAACTGTTTTTT. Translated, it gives CASSLVGVDEKLFF.

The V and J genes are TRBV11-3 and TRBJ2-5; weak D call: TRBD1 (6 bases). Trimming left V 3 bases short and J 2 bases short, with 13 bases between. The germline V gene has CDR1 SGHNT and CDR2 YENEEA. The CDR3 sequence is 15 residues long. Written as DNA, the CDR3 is TGTGCCAGCAGCTTTTCCGGGACAACTCAAGAGACCCAGTACTTC. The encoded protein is CASSFSGTTQETQYF. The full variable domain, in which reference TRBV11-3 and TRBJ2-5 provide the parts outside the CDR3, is EAGVVQSPRYKIIEKKQPVAFWCNPISGHNTLYWYLQNLGQGPELLIRYENEEAVDDSQLPKDRFSAERLKGVDSTLKIQPAELGDSAVYLCASSFSGTTQETQYFGPGTRLLVL.

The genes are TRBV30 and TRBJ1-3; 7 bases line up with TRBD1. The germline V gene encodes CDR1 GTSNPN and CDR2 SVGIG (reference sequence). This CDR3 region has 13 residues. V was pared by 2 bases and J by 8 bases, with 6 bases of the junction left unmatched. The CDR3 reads CAWSTTGKDTIYF. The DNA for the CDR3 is TGTGCCTGGAGTACGACAGGGAAGGACACCATATATTTT.

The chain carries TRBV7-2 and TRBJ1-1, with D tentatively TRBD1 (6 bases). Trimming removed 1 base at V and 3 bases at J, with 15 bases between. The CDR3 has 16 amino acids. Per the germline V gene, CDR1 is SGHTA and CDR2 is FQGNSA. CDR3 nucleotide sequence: TGTGCCAGCAGCTTAGTAGGGCAGGGGAGGGACACTGAAGCTTTCTTT. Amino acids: CASSLVGQGRDTEAFF. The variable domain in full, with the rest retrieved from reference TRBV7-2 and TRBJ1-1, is GAGVSQSPSNKVTEKGKDVELRCDPISGHTALYWYRQSLGQGLEFLIYFQGNSAPDKSGLPSDRFSAERTGGSVSTLTIQRTQQEDSAVYLCASSLVGQGRDTEAFFGQGTRLTVV.

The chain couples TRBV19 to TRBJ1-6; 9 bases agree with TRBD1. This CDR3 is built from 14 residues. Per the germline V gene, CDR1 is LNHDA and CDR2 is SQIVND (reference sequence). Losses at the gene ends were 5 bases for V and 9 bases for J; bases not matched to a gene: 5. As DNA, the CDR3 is TGTGCCAGTAGTCAGACAGGGGGACGTTCACCCCTCCACTTT. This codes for CASSQTGGRSPLHF. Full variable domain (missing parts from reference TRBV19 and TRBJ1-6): DGGITQSPKYLFRKEGQNVTLSCEQNLNHDAMYWYRQDPGQGLRLIYYSQIVNDFQKGDIAEGYSVSREKKESFPLTVTSAQKNPTAFYLCASSQTGGRSPLHFGNGTRLTVT.

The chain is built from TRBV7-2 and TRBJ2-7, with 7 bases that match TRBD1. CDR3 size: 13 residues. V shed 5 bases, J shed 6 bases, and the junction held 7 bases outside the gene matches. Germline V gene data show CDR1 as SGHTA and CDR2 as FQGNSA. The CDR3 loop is CASSPGGRGEQYF. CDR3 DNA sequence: TGTGCCAGCAGCCCAGGGGGTCGGGGCGAGCAGTACTTC. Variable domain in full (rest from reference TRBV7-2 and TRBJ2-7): GAGVSQSPSNKVTEKGKDVELRCDPISGHTALYWYRQSLGQGLEFLIYFQGNSAPDKSGLPSDRFSAERTGGSVSTLTIQRTQQEDSAVYLCASSPGGRGEQYFGPGTRLTVT.

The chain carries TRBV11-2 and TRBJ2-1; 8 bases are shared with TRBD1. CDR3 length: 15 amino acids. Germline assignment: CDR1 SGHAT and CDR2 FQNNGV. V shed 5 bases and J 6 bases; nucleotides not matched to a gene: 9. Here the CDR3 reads CASSPGTGIFNEQFF. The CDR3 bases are TGTGCCAGCAGCCCAGGGACAGGTATTTTCAATGAGCAGTTCTTC.

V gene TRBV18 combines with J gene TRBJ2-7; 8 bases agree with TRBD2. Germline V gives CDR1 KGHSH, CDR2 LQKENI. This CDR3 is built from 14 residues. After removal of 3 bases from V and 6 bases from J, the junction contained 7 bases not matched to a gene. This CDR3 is CASSPGLAGSEQYF. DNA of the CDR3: TGTGCCAGCTCACCGGGTCTAGCGGGTAGCGAGCAGTACTTC.